The clone carrying this T cell receptor beta chain was picked up a small number of times. TCRB transcripts that were expressed got sequenced, as all of the isolated RNA had been reverse transcribed. Measured with immunoSEQ multiplex PCR; TCRdb has only the in-frame clones, and not every one. The sample has 150,000 to 190,000 clones, roughly 8% seen once. CDR1 SEHNR and CDR2 FQNEAQ come from the germline V gene (reference sequence). V lost 5 bases and J lost 8; bases outside the gene matches: 5. The CDR3 covers 15 residues. These data originate in a study of beta chain features in type 1 diabetes. Every single donor gave one heparinised blood draw, and these averaged roughly 0.11 L.

This chain links TRBV7-9 with TRBJ1-6; 11 bases are shared with TRBD1. Sequenced input: central memory CD4+ T cells from blood. This clonotype was sampled from a man aged 18-30 years in good health. CDR3: CASSRTGGWDSPLHF. In DNA, the CDR3 is TGTGCCAGCAGCCGGACAGGGGGCTGGGATTCACCCCTCCACTTT.